The present T cell receptor (beta chain) was sequenced within a study of human T cells and chemical hapten exposure. TCRdb fed the RACE reads into MiXCR, producing one record per CDR3 protein. The table records about 74,000 distinct CDR3 sequences, 12% to 15% of them present only once. Comment on this clonotype: This clone may be a read error of a much larger clone one base away.

Documented time point: pre-sensitization, week 0. Documented treatment: therapeutic diphenylcyclopropenone sensitization with weekly scalp DPC. Germline CDR1 LGHDT, CDR2 YNNKEL (reference sequence). The CDR3 runs 12 residues. The chain employs TRBV3-1 and TRBJ2-7, with D unclear. The specimen was whole blood, collected in connection with sensitization to the hapten diphenylcyclopropenone (DPC). The source of this sequence is a woman in her forties or fifties with alopecia areata. Some clones in this sample may be carry-over from other donors' samples. CDR3 residues: CASSQEPYEQNF. DNA for the CDR3: TGTGCCAGCAGCCAAGAGCCCTACGAGCAGAACTTC.